The entry below describes one TCR beta chain. Its target antigen remains unknown. Base qualities were left out, and no much larger clone turns up one base away. These data belong to a study of Ad26.COV2.S vaccination and SARS-CoV-2 variants (dated by TCRdb to about 2021). As for the study more broadly: The specificity and breadth of SARS-CoV-2-reactive T cell receptors after Ad26.COV2.S vaccination were assessed by TCRbeta repertoire sequencing. A total of roughly 32 samples were included in the TCR-sequenced set, comprising 19 Ad26.COV2.S vaccine recipients, 5 placebo recipients and 8 SARS-CoV-2 convalescent individuals.

The immunoSEQ Assay was the method used to sequence TCRbeta CDR3 regions. After extraction, genomic DNA underwent amplification by bias-controlled multiplex PCR, followed by high-throughput sequencing. The paper's data handling went like this. To quantify the absolute abundance of each unique TCRbeta CDR3 region, sequences were collapsed and filtered. Usable DNA was measured by amplifying reference genes present in all nucleated cells, and TCRbeta template counts were normalized to that usable DNA to estimate T cell fraction. Repertoire TCRs were annotated as SARS-CoV-2-specific by exact matching of V gene, CDR3 amino acid sequence and J gene to a known reactive TCR set. The reference SARS-CoV-2 TCR set was obtained from MIRA and was filtered for enrichment in COVID-19-positive ImmuneCODE repertoires, whereby public or cross-reactive TCRs were removed. Using the MIRA antigens, annotated TCRs were further analysed by specific ORF or by position within an ORF. Breadth was defined as annotated unique rearrangements over total unique productive rearrangements; depth was the summed frequency of those rearrangements. Two-sided Wilcoxon rank-sum tests were used to compare TCR breadth between groups. TCRdb re-hosts the immuneACCESS table, in-frame sequences only. Its copies lack some clones; in the studies checked, an unresolved V gene accounts for under half of them, and the cause for the rest is not known. V, J and clone size are those of that table, while D and trimming were read from the DNA. This sample has over 110,000 clones in its table, and approximately 90% of those were observed once. The ten largest make up 4% to 6% of the sample.

General findings and caveats noted by the study authors: Ad26.COV2.S recipients had higher spike-specific TCR breadth than placebo recipients (P = 0.0014). The authors noted that the TCR breadth and depth analyses may have underestimated total T cell responses. Vaccine and placebo recipients had similar non-spike TCR breadth, a finding consistent with the vaccine containing only spike. After vaccination, spike-specific CD8+ and CD4+ T cell responses were reported to show substantial breadth.

The time point label, read with the paper, signifies: individuals recovered from natural SARS-CoV-2 infection. Here V drops 4 bases and J drops 0 bases, and the junction holds 7 bases not matched to any gene. In the germline V gene, CDR1 corresponds to SGHAT and CDR2 to FQNNGV. The CDR3 measures 16 amino acids from cysteine to phenylalanine. Only CDR3 DNA remains: 48 bases, in frame from the first base. This TCR was recovered from a human donor who had recovered from COVID-19. Material: peripheral blood, obtained after recovery from COVID-19. Here the chain combines TRBV11-2 and TRBJ2-7; the junction holds 9 bases that match TRBD2. This receptor has the CDR3 CASSSLTSGPSYEQYF. The DNA sequence is TGTGCCAGCAGCTCCCTGACTAGCGGTCCCTCCTACGAGCAGTACTTC.